The rows below give T cell receptor beta chains drawn from one sample of a study of cytomegalovirus exposure and HLA in healthy donors. TCRdb's copy holds only in-frame clones and misses some; the assay was immunoSEQ multiplex PCR. The specimen's table records about 200,000 clones. The material sequenced was PBMCs. The receptors come from a girl aged 2 to 10 in good health and CMV-seropositive. Both conserved end residues are part of each CDR3. Fields, in order: J gene, D gene, V gene, CDR3 DNA, CDR3 protein. D genes are given only for firm matches.

J: TRBJ1-1
D: NA
V: TRBV29-1
DNA: TGCAGCGTCATCGGGGATCAGAACACTGAAGCTTTCTTT
CDR3: CSVIGDQNTEAFF

J: TRBJ2-1
D: NA
V: TRBV28
DNA: TGTGCCAGCAGTTTTGAGGGTGAGCAGTTCTTC
CDR3: CASSFEGEQFF

J: TRBJ1-2
D: NA
V: TRBV7-9
DNA: TGTGCCAGCAGCTTAGTAGTTGGCTATGGCTACACCTTC
CDR3: CASSLVVGYGYTF

J: TRBJ1-1
D: NA
V: TRBV27
DNA: TGTGCCAGCAGTTGGAGGGCTGGGGCTGAAGCTTTCTTT
CDR3: CASSWRAGAEAFF

J: TRBJ2-6
D: NA
V: TRBV28
DNA: TGTGCCAGCAGTTTACTGTCGGGGGGGGCCAACGTCCTGACTTTC
CDR3: CASSLLSGGANVLTF

J: TRBJ1-2
D: NA
V: TRBV5-8
DNA: TGTGCCAGCAGCCCCCGTGGCTACACCTTC
CDR3: CASSPRGYTF

J: TRBJ2-7
D: NA
V: TRBV19
DNA: TGTGCCAGTAGACCACATACGGGTCCCTACGAGCAGTACTTC
CDR3: CASRPHTGPYEQYF

J: TRBJ2-1
D: NA
V: TRBV5-4
DNA: TGTGCCAGCAGCTTCCAGGGACTCTCTCTCCCTGTCTACAATGAGCAGTTCTTC
CDR3: CASSFQGLSLPVYNEQFF

J: TRBJ1-5
D: NA
V: TRBV10-2
DNA: TGCGCTACCGGCGGGGGGGGCAATCAGCCCCAGCATTTT
CDR3: CATGGGGNQPQHF

J: TRBJ2-4
D: NA
V: TRBV7-9
DNA: TGTGCCAGCAGCTTGGGGGGTTGGCCCCCCGCAAGGTTC
CDR3: CASSLGGWPPARF

J: TRBJ2-7
D: TRBD2
V: TRBV7-8
DNA: TGTGCCAGCAGCCAGCTAGCGGGTTCCTCCTACGAGCAGTACTTC
CDR3: CASSQLAGSSYEQYF

J: TRBJ1-1
D: TRBD1
V: TRBV27
DNA: TGTGCCAGCAGTTTAGTCCCGGGACAGGGTTACAGCACTGAAGCTTTCTTT
CDR3: CASSLVPGQGYSTEAFF

J: TRBJ1-4
D: TRBD1
V: TRBV7-9
DNA: TGTGCCAGCGCGCCGGATGGAGGGGGCGTAACTAATGAAAAACTGTTTTTT
CDR3: CASAPDGGGVTNEKLFF

J: TRBJ2-3
D: NA
V: TRBV7-2
DNA: TGTGCCAGCAGCTTTAGTCCTAGCACAGATACGCAGTATTTT
CDR3: CASSFSPSTDTQYF

J: TRBJ2-7
D: TRBD2
V: TRBV30
DNA: TGTGCCTGGAGTGTTCGGGCGGGCGGGGGTTCCTACGAGCAGTACTTC
CDR3: CAWSVRAGGGSYEQYF